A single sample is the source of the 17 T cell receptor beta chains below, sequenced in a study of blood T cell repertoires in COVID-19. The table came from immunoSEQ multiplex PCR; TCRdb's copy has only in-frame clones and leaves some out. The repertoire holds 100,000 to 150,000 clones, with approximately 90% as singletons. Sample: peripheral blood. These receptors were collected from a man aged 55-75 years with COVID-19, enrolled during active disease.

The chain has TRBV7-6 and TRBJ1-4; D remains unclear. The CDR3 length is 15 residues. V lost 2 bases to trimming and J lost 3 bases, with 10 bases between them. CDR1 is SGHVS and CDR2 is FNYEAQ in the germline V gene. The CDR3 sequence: CASSLSLGANEKLFF. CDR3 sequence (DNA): TGTGCCAGCAGCTTATCTCTAGGTGCTAATGAAAAACTGTTTTTT. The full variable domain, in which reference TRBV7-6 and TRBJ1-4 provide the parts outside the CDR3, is GAGVSQSPRYKVTKRGQDVALRCDPISGHVSLYWYRQALGQGPEFLTYFNYEAQQDKSGLPNDRFSAERPEGSISTLTIQRTEQRDSAMYRCASSLSLGANEKLFFGSGTQLSVL.

This chain's CDR3 is CASSIQRENIQYF. In DNA form, the CDR3 reads TGTGCCAGTAGTATTCAGCGAGAAAACATTCAGTACTTC. The chain employs TRBV19 and TRBJ2-4; no definite D call. The CDR3 sequence is 13 residues long. The germline V gene has CDR1 LNHDA and CDR2 SQIVND (reference sequence). The V end lost 3 bases, the J end lost 5 bases, and 8 bases lay between the germline ends. Full variable domain (rest looked up from reference TRBV19 and TRBJ2-4): DGGITQSPKYLFRKEGQNVTLSCEQNLNHDAMYWYRQDPGQGLRLIYYSQIVNDFQKGDIAEGYSVSREKKESFPLTVTSAQKNPTAFYLCASSIQRENIQYFGAGTRLSVL.

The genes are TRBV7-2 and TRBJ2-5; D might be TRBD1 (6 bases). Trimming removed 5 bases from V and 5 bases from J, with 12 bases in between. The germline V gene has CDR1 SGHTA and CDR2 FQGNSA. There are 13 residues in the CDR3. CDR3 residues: CASSPRGKETQYF. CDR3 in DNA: TGTGCCAGCAGCCCCAGGGGTAAGGAGACCCAGTACTTC.

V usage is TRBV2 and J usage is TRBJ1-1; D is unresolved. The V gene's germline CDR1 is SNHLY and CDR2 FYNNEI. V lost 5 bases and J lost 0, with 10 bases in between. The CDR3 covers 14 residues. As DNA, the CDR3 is TGTGCCAGCAGTCAGGCAGCACTGAACACTGAAGCTTTCTTT. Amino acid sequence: CASSQAALNTEAFF.

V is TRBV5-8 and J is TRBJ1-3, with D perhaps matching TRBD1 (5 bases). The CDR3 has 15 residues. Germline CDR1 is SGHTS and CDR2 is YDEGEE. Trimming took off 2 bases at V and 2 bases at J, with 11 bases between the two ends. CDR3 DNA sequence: TGTGCCAGCAGCTTCCGCGGGGCCCCTGGAAACACCATATATTTT. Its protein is CASSFRGAPGNTIYF.

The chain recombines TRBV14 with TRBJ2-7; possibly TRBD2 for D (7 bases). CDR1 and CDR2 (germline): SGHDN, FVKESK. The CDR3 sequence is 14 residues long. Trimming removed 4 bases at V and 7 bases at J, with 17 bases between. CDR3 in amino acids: CASSPGEGRGEQYF. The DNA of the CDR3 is TGTGCCAGCAGCCCCGGCGAAGGGAGGGGGGAGCAGTACTTC.

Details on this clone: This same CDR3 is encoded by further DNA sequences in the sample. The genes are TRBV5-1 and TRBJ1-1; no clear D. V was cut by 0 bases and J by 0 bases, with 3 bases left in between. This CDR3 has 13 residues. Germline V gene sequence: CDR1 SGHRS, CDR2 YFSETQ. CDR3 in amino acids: CASSLAVNTEAFF. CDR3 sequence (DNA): TGCGCCAGCAGCTTGGCAGTGAACACTGAAGCTTTCTTT.

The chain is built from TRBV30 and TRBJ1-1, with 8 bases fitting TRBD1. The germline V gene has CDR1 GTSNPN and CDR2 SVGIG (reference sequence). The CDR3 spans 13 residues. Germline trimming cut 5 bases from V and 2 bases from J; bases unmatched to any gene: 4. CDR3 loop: CAWAGQVNTEAFF. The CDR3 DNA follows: TGTGCCTGGGCGGGACAGGTAAACACTGAAGCTTTCTTT.

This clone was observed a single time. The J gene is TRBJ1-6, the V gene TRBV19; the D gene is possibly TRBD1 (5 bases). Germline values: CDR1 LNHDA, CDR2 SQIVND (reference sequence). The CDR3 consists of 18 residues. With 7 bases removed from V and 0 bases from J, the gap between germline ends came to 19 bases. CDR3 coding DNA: TGTGCCAGTACCGGAGGGCTAGAGGGGAGCTCCTATAATTCACCCCTCCACTTT. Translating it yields CASTGGLEGSSYNSPLHF.

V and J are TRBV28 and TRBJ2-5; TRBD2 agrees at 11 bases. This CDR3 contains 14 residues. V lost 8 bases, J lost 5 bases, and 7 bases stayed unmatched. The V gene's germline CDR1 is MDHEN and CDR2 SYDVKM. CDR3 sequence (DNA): TGTGCCAGCCACCCTAGCGGGGGGAGCGAGACCCAGTACTTC. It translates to CASHPSGGSETQYF.

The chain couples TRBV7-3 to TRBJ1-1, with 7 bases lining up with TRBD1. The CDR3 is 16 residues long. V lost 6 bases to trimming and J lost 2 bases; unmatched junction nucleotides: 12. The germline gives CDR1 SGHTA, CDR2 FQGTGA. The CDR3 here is CASSRGPGTANTEAFF. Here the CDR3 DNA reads TGTGCCAGCAGTCGTGGACCCGGGACAGCAAACACTGAAGCTTTCTTT.

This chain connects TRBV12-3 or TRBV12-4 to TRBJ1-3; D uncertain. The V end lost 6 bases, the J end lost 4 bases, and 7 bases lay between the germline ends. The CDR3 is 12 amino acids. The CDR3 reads CASRPGGNTIYF. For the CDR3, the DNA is TGTGCCAGCAGGCCCGGGGGAAACACCATATATTTT.

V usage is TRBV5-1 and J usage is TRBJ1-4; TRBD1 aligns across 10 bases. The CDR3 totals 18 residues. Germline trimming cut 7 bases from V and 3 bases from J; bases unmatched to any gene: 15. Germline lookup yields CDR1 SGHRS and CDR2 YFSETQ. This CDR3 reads CASSLSGTGAAANEKLFF. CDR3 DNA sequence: TGCGCCAGCTCCTTAAGCGGGACAGGGGCGGCGGCTAATGAAAAACTGTTTTTT. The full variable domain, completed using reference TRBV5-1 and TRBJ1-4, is KAGVTQTPRYLIKTRGQQVTLSCSPISGHRSVSWYQQTPGQGLQFLFEYFSETQRNKGNFPGRFSGRQFSNSRSEMNVSTLELGDSALYLCASSLSGTGAAANEKLFFGSGTQLSVL.

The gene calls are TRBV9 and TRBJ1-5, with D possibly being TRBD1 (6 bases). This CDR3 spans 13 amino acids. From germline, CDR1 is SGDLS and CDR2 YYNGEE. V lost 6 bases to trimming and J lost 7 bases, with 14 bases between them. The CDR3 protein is CASNPRGGQPQHF. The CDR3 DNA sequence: TGTGCCAGCAATCCCAGGGGAGGGCAGCCCCAGCATTTT.

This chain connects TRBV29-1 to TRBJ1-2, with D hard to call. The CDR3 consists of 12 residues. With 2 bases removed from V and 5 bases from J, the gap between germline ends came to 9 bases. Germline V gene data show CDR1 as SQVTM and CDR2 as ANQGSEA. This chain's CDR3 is CSVENISYGYTF. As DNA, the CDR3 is TGCAGCGTTGAAAACATCTCTTATGGCTACACCTTC.

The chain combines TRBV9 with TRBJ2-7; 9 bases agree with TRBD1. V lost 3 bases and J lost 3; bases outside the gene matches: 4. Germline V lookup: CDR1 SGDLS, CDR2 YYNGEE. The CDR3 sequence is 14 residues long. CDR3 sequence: CASSATGGFYEQYF. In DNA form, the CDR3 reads TGTGCCAGCAGCGCGACAGGGGGTTTCTACGAGCAGTACTTC.

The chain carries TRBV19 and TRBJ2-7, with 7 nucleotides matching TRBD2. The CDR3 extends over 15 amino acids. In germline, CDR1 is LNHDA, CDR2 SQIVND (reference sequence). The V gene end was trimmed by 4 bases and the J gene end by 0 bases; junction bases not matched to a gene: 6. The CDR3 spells CASSNQRLASYEQYF. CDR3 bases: TGTGCCAGTAGTAACCAGCGACTAGCCTCCTACGAGCAGTACTTC. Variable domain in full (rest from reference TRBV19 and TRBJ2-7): DGGITQSPKYLFRKEGQNVTLSCEQNLNHDAMYWYRQDPGQGLRLIYYSQIVNDFQKGDIAEGYSVSREKKESFPLTVTSAQKNPTAFYLCASSNQRLASYEQYFGPGTRLTVT.